The sequence of this T cell receptor (beta chain) was determined in a study of T cells in Graves' hyperthyroidism and ophthalmopathy. For the study at large: Peripheral blood collection took place at initial diagnosis, before any treatment.

The CDR3 is 16 residues long. Unmatched junction bases numbered 8, after V lost 1 base and J lost 5 bases. Per the germline V gene, CDR1 is SGHRS and CDR2 is YFSETQ. Template material for amplifying TCR beta CDR3 regions consisted of RNA transcripts. The HTBI primer set was used in a first-round RT-PCR of the TCR CDR3. TCRdb recomputed calls from the multiplex PCR reads with MiXCR, one row per CDR3 protein. The table includes some 530,000 distinct CDR3 sequences, roughly 22% detected once. The V call is TRBV5-1, the J call TRBJ2-5; TRBD2 agrees at 10 bases. Material: blood. This clonotype was obtained from a woman aged 70-85 years with Graves' ophthalmopathy. The CDR3 loop reads CASSLSLAGEFETQYF. CDR3 sequence (DNA): TGCGCCAGCAGCTTGTCCCTAGCGGGAGAATTTGAGACCCAGTACTTC.